This T cell receptor beta chain appears in the sequencing data of a study of CD8+ T cells in alopecia areata. Study details: Those patients who were treated received oral tofacitinib, which was given at 5 to 10 mg twice daily for moderate-to-severe alopecia areata. Study conclusions and caveats: Sharing of TCRs across patients appeared less clear than in mice, possibly for HLA-related reasons. Links between baseline CD8+ expansion and response need larger treated cohorts. There were many expanded lesional clones persisting in scalp and blood during tofacitinib.

For this clone: Its antigen is still unknown.

V was pared by 5 bases and J by 6 bases, with 8 bases between. The CDR3 totals 12 residues. Germline V gene lookup returns CDR1 SGHNT and CDR2 YENEEA. Specified treatment: oral pan-JAK inhibitor, 5-10 mg twice daily. cDNA reverse transcribed from extracted RNA served as the sequencing template. Here immunoSEQ multiplex PCR was the method, and the copy in TCRdb shows in-frame clones only, minus some. Here the sample spans 200,000 to 250,000 clones, 66% being singletons. The sequencing here drew on CD4+ T cells sorted from blood, taken between weeks 43 and 45, from a patient treated with tofacitinib. The rearrangement links TRBV11-3 to TRBJ2-1; D is unclear. This sequence originates from a human donor with alopecia areata. CDR3 in DNA: TGTGCCAGCAGCGTTCAAATCAATGAGCAGTTCTTC. It is translated as CASSVQINEQFF.